The clone carrying this T cell receptor (beta chain) came up many times. This sample was included in a study of molecular identifiers for immune sequencing clone quantification. Bulk TCR library preparation followed previously described methods with listed TCR primers. Via MiXCR, TCRdb re-called the PCR reads, giving one row per CDR3 protein. The repertoire holds around 480,000 distinct CDR3 sequences, 20% to 25% seen once, with 0.84% in the top ten. Sequenced input: naive CD8+ T cells from blood, with Jurkat cell RNA spiked in. The subset: FACS-sorted CD8+CD4-CCR7+CD45RA+ naive T cells. The receptor was derived from a human donor in good health. Some libraries in this study had Jurkat cell RNA spiked in.

The CDR3 coding sequence is TGTGCCAGCAGCGACACTAGCGCGTCCTCAGATACGCAGTATTTT. It translates to CASSDTSASSDTQYF. This sequence joins TRBV7-6 and TRBJ2-3; 7 nucleotides line up with TRBD2. J was trimmed by 4 bases and V by 5 bases; bases with no gene match: 9. This CDR3 has 15 amino acids. The germline V gene encodes CDR1 SGHVS and CDR2 FNYEAQ.